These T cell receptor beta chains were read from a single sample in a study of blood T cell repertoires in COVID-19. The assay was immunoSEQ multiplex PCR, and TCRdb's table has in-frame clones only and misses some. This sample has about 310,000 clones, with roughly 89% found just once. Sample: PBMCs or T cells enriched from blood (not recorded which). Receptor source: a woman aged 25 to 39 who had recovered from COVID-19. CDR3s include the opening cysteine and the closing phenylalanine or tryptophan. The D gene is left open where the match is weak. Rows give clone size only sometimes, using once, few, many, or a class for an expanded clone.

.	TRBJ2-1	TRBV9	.	TGTGCCAGCAGCACCAACGGAGTTTCCTACAATGAGCAGTTCTTC	CASSTNGVSYNEQFF
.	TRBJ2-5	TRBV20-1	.	TGCAGTGCTAGTGGGGGAGGTCGGAAGACCCAGTACTTC	CSASGGGRKTQYF
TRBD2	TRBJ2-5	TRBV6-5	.	TGTGCCAGCAGACGGACTAGCGGGACAGAGACCCAGTACTTC	CASRRTSGTETQYF
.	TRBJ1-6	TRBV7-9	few	TGTGCCAGCAGCTTAGGGCCAGGGGATTCACCCCTCCACTTT	CASSLGPGDSPLHF
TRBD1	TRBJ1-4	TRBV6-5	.	TGTGCCAGCAGTTCCCCCGGGACAGGGCAGGAAAAACTGTTTTTT	CASSSPGTGQEKLFF
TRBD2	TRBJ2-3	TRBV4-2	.	TGTGCCAGCAGCACGACTAGCGGGAGGTATACGCAGTATTTT	CASSTTSGRYTQYF
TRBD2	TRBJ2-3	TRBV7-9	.	TGTGCCAGCAGCGCAGCGGGGTCTGATACGCAGTATTTT	CASSAAGSDTQYF
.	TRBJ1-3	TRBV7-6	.	TGTGCCAGCAGCTCACAACTACAGGGCGGATCTGGAAACACCATATATTTT	CASSSQLQGGSGNTIYF
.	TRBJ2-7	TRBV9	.	TGTGCCAGCAGCCCCCGTCGTCCCGGGGCGGGACCCTACGAGCAGTACTTC	CASSPRRPGAGPYEQYF
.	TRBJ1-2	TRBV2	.	TGTGCCAGCAGCGCCTACAGGGCTTGGGGCTACACCTTC	CASSAYRAWGYTF
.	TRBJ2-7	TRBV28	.	TGTGCCAGCAGTTTATGGGGCAAGTACGAGCAGTACTTC	CASSLWGKYEQYF